A selection of T cell receptor beta chains follows, all from one sample in a study of blood T cell repertoires in COVID-19. Only in-frame clones appear in the TCRdb table, and some are missing; sequencing was by immunoSEQ multiplex PCR. The table lists under 40,000 clones, around 84% of them singletons. The material sequenced was peripheral blood. The receptors originated from a man between 45 and 60 years old with active or convalescent COVID-19. CDR3s include the opening cysteine and the closing phenylalanine or tryptophan. Each record gives: J gene, clone size, V gene, CDR3 length, D gene, CDR3 DNA, CDR3 protein. The D gene is left open where the match is weak. Clone size, where shown, is once, few, many, or a class for clones that have expanded.

J gene: TRBJ1-2; clone size: -; V gene: TRBV30; CDR3 length: 14; D gene: TRBD1; CDR3 DNA: TGTGCCTGGAGAGTACCGGGACAGGGTACTGGCTACACCTTC; CDR3 protein: CAWRVPGQGTGYTF
J gene: TRBJ1-1; clone size: -; V gene: TRBV7-9; CDR3 length: 13; D gene: -; CDR3 DNA: TGTGCCAGCAGCTTCGGGACAAACACTGAAGCTTTCTTT; CDR3 protein: CASSFGTNTEAFF
J gene: TRBJ2-5; clone size: -; V gene: TRBV7-5; CDR3 length: 17; D gene: -; CDR3 DNA: TGTGCCAGAAGCCGGACTAGCGGGGGGGGGCGAGGAGAGACCCAGTACTTC; CDR3 protein: CARSRTSGGGRGETQYF
J gene: TRBJ2-1; clone size: -; V gene: TRBV14; CDR3 length: 17; D gene: TRBD2; CDR3 DNA: TGTGCCAGCAGCCGACTAGCGGGGGGGAGCTCCTACAATGAGCAGTTCTTC; CDR3 protein: CASSRLAGGSSYNEQFF
J gene: TRBJ1-6; clone size: -; V gene: TRBV19; CDR3 length: 15; D gene: -; CDR3 DNA: TGTGCCAGTAGTATAGATAGTGGGCCTAATTCACCCCTCCACTTT; CDR3 protein: CASSIDSGPNSPLHF
J gene: TRBJ1-5; clone size: -; V gene: TRBV2; CDR3 length: 13; D gene: -; CDR3 DNA: TGTGCCAGCAGTGAAGAAGGGGTTCAGCCCCAGCATTTT; CDR3 protein: CASSEEGVQPQHF
J gene: TRBJ2-3; clone size: -; V gene: TRBV6-6; CDR3 length: 15; D gene: TRBD2; CDR3 DNA: TGTGCCAGCACCGGACTAGCGGGGGGTACAGATACGCAGTATTTT; CDR3 protein: CASTGLAGGTDTQYF
J gene: TRBJ2-5; clone size: -; V gene: TRBV20-1; CDR3 length: 11; D gene: -; CDR3 DNA: TGCAGTTGCCAGTTCCAAGAGACCCAGTACTTC; CDR3 protein: CSCQFQETQYF
J gene: TRBJ1-5; clone size: -; V gene: TRBV11-2; CDR3 length: 14; D gene: -; CDR3 DNA: TGTGCCAGCAGCCCAGGGGAAGACAATCAGCCCCAGCATTTT; CDR3 protein: CASSPGEDNQPQHF
J gene: TRBJ2-1; clone size: -; V gene: TRBV13; CDR3 length: 16; D gene: TRBD1; CDR3 DNA: TGTGCCAGCACCCTGCGACAGGGATTGGATGGCAATGAGCAGTTCTTC; CDR3 protein: CASTLRQGLDGNEQFF
J gene: TRBJ2-3; clone size: -; V gene: TRBV9; CDR3 length: 15; D gene: TRBD2; CDR3 DNA: TGTGCCAGCAGCCCTACCAGCGGGGGCGGAGATACGCAGTATTTT; CDR3 protein: CASSPTSGGGDTQYF
J gene: TRBJ2-3; clone size: -; V gene: TRBV5-1; CDR3 length: 16; D gene: TRBD2; CDR3 DNA: TGCGCCAGCAGCTCGTCTAGCGGGGGGATCACAGATACGCAGTATTTT; CDR3 protein: CASSSSSGGITDTQYF
J gene: TRBJ1-1; clone size: few; V gene: TRBV29-1; CDR3 length: 12; D gene: TRBD1; CDR3 DNA: TGCAGCGTTGAGGGCAGGGGGTCTGAAGCTTTCTTT; CDR3 protein: CSVEGRGSEAFF
J gene: TRBJ1-1; clone size: -; V gene: TRBV29-1; CDR3 length: 12; D gene: -; CDR3 DNA: TGCAGCGTTGGAGTCATGAACACTGAAGCTTTCTTT; CDR3 protein: CSVGVMNTEAFF
J gene: TRBJ2-7; clone size: once; V gene: TRBV10-3; CDR3 length: 15; D gene: TRBD2; CDR3 DNA: TGTGCCATCAGTGAGTCCGGGGGGAACTCCTACGAGCAGTACTTC; CDR3 protein: CAISESGGNSYEQYF
J gene: TRBJ1-3; clone size: -; V gene: TRBV6-5; CDR3 length: 14; D gene: -; CDR3 DNA: TGTGCCAGCAGACTGCAGGGGATCGGAAACACCATATATTTT; CDR3 protein: CASRLQGIGNTIYF
J gene: TRBJ2-3; clone size: -; V gene: TRBV4-1; CDR3 length: 18; D gene: TRBD2; CDR3 DNA: TGCGCCAGCAGCCAAGTTGGTGTGACTAGCGGGGGCACAGATACGCAGTATTTT; CDR3 protein: CASSQVGVTSGGTDTQYF
J gene: TRBJ1-5; clone size: -; V gene: TRBV19; CDR3 length: 15; D gene: -; CDR3 DNA: TGTGCCAGTACGGCAGGACTACTTAGCAATCAGCCCCAGCATTTT; CDR3 protein: CASTAGLLSNQPQHF
J gene: TRBJ1-1; clone size: once; V gene: TRBV5-4; CDR3 length: 14; D gene: TRBD1; CDR3 DNA: TGTGCCAGCAGCTGGAACAGGGGTGGCACTGAAGCTTTCTTT; CDR3 protein: CASSWNRGGTEAFF
J gene: TRBJ2-7; clone size: -; V gene: TRBV7-9; CDR3 length: 15; D gene: TRBD2; CDR3 DNA: TGTGCCAGCAGCTTAGATAGCGGGGGGAACTACGAGCAGTACTTC; CDR3 protein: CASSLDSGGNYEQYF
J gene: TRBJ2-1; clone size: -; V gene: TRBV6-5; CDR3 length: 14; D gene: TRBD1; CDR3 DNA: TGTGCCACCAAAGTGCGTACAGGGGGCAATGAGCAGTTCTTC; CDR3 protein: CATKVRTGGNEQFF
J gene: TRBJ2-1; clone size: -; V gene: TRBV9; CDR3 length: 16; D gene: -; CDR3 DNA: TGTGCCAGCAGCGCCTCGGCGGGGAGCTCCTACAATGAGCAGTTCTTC; CDR3 protein: CASSASAGSSYNEQFF
J gene: TRBJ1-5; clone size: -; V gene: TRBV5-6; CDR3 length: 15; D gene: TRBD1; CDR3 DNA: TGTGCCAGCAGCCTCGGGACAGGGCACAATCAGCCCCAGCATTTT; CDR3 protein: CASSLGTGHNQPQHF
J gene: TRBJ2-7; clone size: -; V gene: TRBV5-1; CDR3 length: 15; D gene: TRBD2; CDR3 DNA: TGCGCCAGCAGCTTGGGACTAGCGAGGTACTACGAGCAGTACTTC; CDR3 protein: CASSLGLARYYEQYF
J gene: TRBJ1-1; clone size: -; V gene: TRBV10-2; CDR3 length: 12; D gene: -; CDR3 DNA: TGCGCCAGCGGACATTTGAACACTGAAGCTTTCTTT; CDR3 protein: CASGHLNTEAFF
J gene: TRBJ2-2; clone size: -; V gene: TRBV6-1; CDR3 length: 15; D gene: TRBD2; CDR3 DNA: TGTGCCAGCAGTGAAGCTAGCGGGGGGGCCGGGGAGCTGTTTTTT; CDR3 protein: CASSEASGGAGELFF
J gene: TRBJ2-5; clone size: -; V gene: TRBV20-1; CDR3 length: 14; D gene: TRBD1; CDR3 DNA: TGCAGTGCTAGTATGGGACAGATCCAAGAGACCCAGTACTTC; CDR3 protein: CSASMGQIQETQYF
J gene: TRBJ2-2; clone size: -; V gene: TRBV19; CDR3 length: 16; D gene: -; CDR3 DNA: TGTGCCAGTAGTATAGGAACAGTAAGGAACACCGGGGAGCTGTTTTTT; CDR3 protein: CASSIGTVRNTGELFF
J gene: TRBJ1-5; clone size: -; V gene: TRBV2; CDR3 length: 14; D gene: -; CDR3 DNA: TGTGCCAGCAGGGGCCCAGGGAGCAATCAGCCCCAGCATTTT; CDR3 protein: CASRGPGSNQPQHF
J gene: TRBJ1-6; clone size: -; V gene: TRBV6-5; CDR3 length: 15; D gene: -; CDR3 DNA: TGTGCCAGCCGGACAGCCAGCTCCTATAATTCACCCCTCCACTTT; CDR3 protein: CASRTASSYNSPLHF
J gene: TRBJ2-2; clone size: -; V gene: TRBV9; CDR3 length: 15; D gene: TRBD2; CDR3 DNA: TGTGCCAGCAGCGCAAGACTAGCAAACACCGGGGAGCTGTTTTTT; CDR3 protein: CASSARLANTGELFF
J gene: TRBJ2-2; clone size: -; V gene: TRBV3-1/TRBV3-2; CDR3 length: 18; D gene: -; CDR3 DNA: TGTGCCAGCAGCCAAGCCCGCCTCAGATCCGCGAACACCGGGGAGCTGTTTTTT; CDR3 protein: CASSQARLRSANTGELFF
J gene: TRBJ1-1; clone size: -; V gene: TRBV19; CDR3 length: 13; D gene: -; CDR3 DNA: TGTGCCAGTAGTGGGCCACAGGGCACTGAAGCTTTCTTT; CDR3 protein: CASSGPQGTEAFF
J gene: TRBJ1-5; clone size: once; V gene: TRBV27; CDR3 length: 17; D gene: TRBD1; CDR3 DNA: TGTGCCAGCAGTCCTATCTGGACAGGAGGGAGCAATCAGCCCCAGCATTTT; CDR3 protein: CASSPIWTGGSNQPQHF
J gene: TRBJ2-7; clone size: -; V gene: TRBV10-3; CDR3 length: 14; D gene: -; CDR3 DNA: TGTGCCATCAGTGCTAGACAGAGTCCCTACGAGCAGTACTTC; CDR3 protein: CAISARQSPYEQYF
J gene: TRBJ1-3; clone size: -; V gene: TRBV6-1; CDR3 length: 16; D gene: TRBD1; CDR3 DNA: TGTGCCAGCAGTGAACAGACAGGGTTTGCTGGAAACACCATATATTTT; CDR3 protein: CASSEQTGFAGNTIYF
J gene: TRBJ1-6; clone size: -; V gene: TRBV12-3/TRBV12-4; CDR3 length: 13; D gene: -; CDR3 DNA: TGTGCCAGCGGGCAGGGTGGGAATTCACCCCTCCACTTT; CDR3 protein: CASGQGGNSPLHF
J gene: TRBJ2-1; clone size: -; V gene: TRBV6-2/TRBV6-3; CDR3 length: 12; D gene: -; CDR3 DNA: TGTGCCAGCAGTTACTTGGGGCGCCTGCAGTTCTTC; CDR3 protein: CASSYLGRLQFF
J gene: TRBJ2-5; clone size: -; V gene: TRBV19; CDR3 length: 14; D gene: -; CDR3 DNA: TGTGCCAGTAGTATCGGGCTAGCAGGAGAGACCCAGTACTTC; CDR3 protein: CASSIGLAGETQYF
J gene: TRBJ2-7; clone size: -; V gene: TRBV5-6; CDR3 length: 17; D gene: TRBD2; CDR3 DNA: TGTGCCAGCAGCTCAGAAACAACTAGCGGGGGCTCCTACGAGCAGTACTTC; CDR3 protein: CASSSETTSGGSYEQYF
J gene: TRBJ2-1; clone size: -; V gene: TRBV12-3/TRBV12-4; CDR3 length: 13; D gene: TRBD1; CDR3 DNA: TGTGCCAGCAGTCGGACAGGGGGGAATGAGCAGTTCTTC; CDR3 protein: CASSRTGGNEQFF
J gene: TRBJ2-5; clone size: -; V gene: TRBV2; CDR3 length: 12; D gene: -; CDR3 DNA: TGTGCCAGCACTGCGAGACAAGAGACCCAGTACTTC; CDR3 protein: CASTARQETQYF
J gene: TRBJ2-5; clone size: -; V gene: TRBV5-6; CDR3 length: 13; D gene: -; CDR3 DNA: TGTGCCAGCAGCAACGGGACTTCGGGGACCCAGTACTTC; CDR3 protein: CASSNGTSGTQYF
J gene: TRBJ2-7; clone size: -; V gene: TRBV5-8; CDR3 length: 13; D gene: -; CDR3 DNA: TGTGCCAGCAGCTTTTATCGGGTCCACGAGCAGTACTTC; CDR3 protein: CASSFYRVHEQYF
J gene: TRBJ2-7; clone size: -; V gene: TRBV7-9; CDR3 length: 13; D gene: TRBD2; CDR3 DNA: TGTGCCAGCAGCCCCTACGGGAGGGACGAGCAGTACTTC; CDR3 protein: CASSPYGRDEQYF
J gene: TRBJ1-2; clone size: -; V gene: TRBV25-1; CDR3 length: 11; D gene: -; CDR3 DNA: TGTGTTCCCAGGGAACTCTATGGCTACACCTTC; CDR3 protein: CVPRELYGYTF
J gene: TRBJ1-2; clone size: -; V gene: TRBV5-1; CDR3 length: 14; D gene: -; CDR3 DNA: TGCGCCAGCAGCCGGGGAGGGTTGGAGTATGGCTACACCTTC; CDR3 protein: CASSRGGLEYGYTF
J gene: TRBJ2-3; clone size: -; V gene: TRBV2; CDR3 length: 12; D gene: -; CDR3 DNA: TGTGCCAGCAGGTTCTCTGTGGATACGCAGTATTTT; CDR3 protein: CASRFSVDTQYF
J gene: TRBJ2-1; clone size: -; V gene: TRBV5-1; CDR3 length: 14; D gene: TRBD1; CDR3 DNA: TGCGCCAGCAGCTTCGGGACAGGGAACAATGAGCAGTTCTTC; CDR3 protein: CASSFGTGNNEQFF
J gene: TRBJ2-7; clone size: -; V gene: TRBV30; CDR3 length: 15; D gene: TRBD2; CDR3 DNA: TGTGCCTGGAGCCCCCCCGGGGGGGTGGGGTTGGCGCAGTACTTC; CDR3 protein: CAWSPPGGVGLAQYF
J gene: TRBJ1-2; clone size: -; V gene: TRBV14; CDR3 length: 15; D gene: TRBD1; CDR3 DNA: TGTGCCAGCAGCCGTCCGGGACAGGGGGCGGGTGGCTACACCTTC; CDR3 protein: CASSRPGQGAGGYTF